This TCR beta chain was captured in a study of cytomegalovirus exposure and HLA in healthy donors. The CDR3 is made up of 16 amino acids. The germline V gene encodes CDR1 SGHNT and CDR2 YYREEE (reference sequence). V was cut by 0 bases and J by 5 bases, with 17 bases left in between. Study outcomes and limitations: It was in a later analysis that TCR association rates were seen to vary by HLA locus, highest for DRB1 and lowest for HLA-C.

The PCR ran on 60 Vbeta and 13 Jbeta primers. Libraries were prepared by immunoSEQ multiplex PCR; TCRdb keeps only in-frame clonotypes and omits some of them. The sample shows nearly 200,000 clones, roughly 81% of them seen only once. As to this clone: Its antigen is currently unknown.

V and J are TRBV5-4 and TRBJ2-5; D possibly corresponds to TRBD2 (7 bases). Sequencing was carried out using PBMCs. This TCR was recovered from a woman between 25 and 40 years old in good health and CMV-seropositive. CDR3 nucleotides: TGTGCCAGCAGCTTGGGGATGGGGGGGCTCGACGAGACCCAGTACTTC. This sequence encodes CASSLGMGGLDETQYF.